This T cell receptor beta chain was observed in a study of beta chain features in type 1 diabetes. Worth noting for this clone: What it binds is unknown.

Findings of the study overall: Type 1 diabetes patients had TCRB CDR3s that were shorter (moderately but significantly so) in all four CD4+ subsets.

V was clipped by 2 bases and J by 4 bases; unmatched bases: 8. CDR3 length: 16 amino acids. Germline V gene data show CDR1 as SGHVS and CDR2 as FQNEAQ. Expressed TCRB transcripts were sequenced because the entire RNA isolate underwent reverse transcription. Method: immunoSEQ multiplex PCR; TCRdb's copy keeps in-frame clones and lacks some. The sample shows a few hundred thousand clones, less than 15% of them seen only once. The V call is TRBV7-8, the J call TRBJ2-1, with 7 positions matching TRBD1. Sequences were obtained from naive CD4+ T cells from blood. This receptor was taken from a woman aged 18-29 years with type 1 diabetes. CDR3 coding DNA: TGTGCCAGCAGCTTACGGAGGACAGGAGATTACAATGAGCAGTTCTTC. This codes for CASSLRRTGDYNEQFF.